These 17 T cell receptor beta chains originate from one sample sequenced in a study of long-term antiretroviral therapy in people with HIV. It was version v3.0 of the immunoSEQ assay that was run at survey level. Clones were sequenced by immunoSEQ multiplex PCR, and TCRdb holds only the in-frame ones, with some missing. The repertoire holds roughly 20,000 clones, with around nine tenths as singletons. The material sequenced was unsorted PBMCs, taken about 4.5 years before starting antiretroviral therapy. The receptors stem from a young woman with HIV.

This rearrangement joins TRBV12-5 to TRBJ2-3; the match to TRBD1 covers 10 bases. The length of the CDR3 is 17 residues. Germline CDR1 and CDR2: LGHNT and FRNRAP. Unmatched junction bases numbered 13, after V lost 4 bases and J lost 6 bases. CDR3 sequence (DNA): TGTGCTAGTGGTTCCTCACCGGGACAGGGGCTTCCGGATACGCAGTATTTT. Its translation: CASGSSPGQGLPDTQYF.

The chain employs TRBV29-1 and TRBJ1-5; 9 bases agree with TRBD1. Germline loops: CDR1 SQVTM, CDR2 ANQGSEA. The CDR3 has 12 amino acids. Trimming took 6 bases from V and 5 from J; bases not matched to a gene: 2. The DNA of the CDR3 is TGCAGCGTAGGGACAGGGTATCAGCCCCAGCATTTT. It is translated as CSVGTGYQPQHF.

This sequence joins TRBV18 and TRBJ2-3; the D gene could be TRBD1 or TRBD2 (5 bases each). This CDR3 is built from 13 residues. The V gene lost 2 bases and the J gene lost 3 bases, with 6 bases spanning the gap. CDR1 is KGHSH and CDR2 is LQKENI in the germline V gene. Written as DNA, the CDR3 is TGTGCCAGCTCACCAGGGGGAACAGATACGCAGTATTTT. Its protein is CASSPGGTDTQYF. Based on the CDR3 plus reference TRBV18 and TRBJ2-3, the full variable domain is NAGVMQNPRHLVRRRGQEARLRCSPMKGHSHVYWYRQLPEEGLKFMVYLQKENIIDESGMPKERFSAEFPKEGPSILRIQQVVRGDSAAYFCASSPGGTDTQYFGPGTRLTVL.

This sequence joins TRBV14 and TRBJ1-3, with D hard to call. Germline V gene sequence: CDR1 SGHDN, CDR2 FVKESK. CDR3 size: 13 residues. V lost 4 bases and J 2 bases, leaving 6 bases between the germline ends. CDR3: CASSPLTGNTIYF. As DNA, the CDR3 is TGTGCCAGCAGCCCTCTAACTGGAAACACCATATATTTT.

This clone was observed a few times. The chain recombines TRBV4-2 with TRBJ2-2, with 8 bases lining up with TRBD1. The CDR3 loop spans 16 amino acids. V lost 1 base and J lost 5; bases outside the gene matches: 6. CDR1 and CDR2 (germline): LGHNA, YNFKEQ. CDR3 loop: CASSQGQGAGTGELFF. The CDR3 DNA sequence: TGTGCCAGCAGCCAAGGGCAGGGGGCGGGGACCGGGGAGCTGTTTTTT.

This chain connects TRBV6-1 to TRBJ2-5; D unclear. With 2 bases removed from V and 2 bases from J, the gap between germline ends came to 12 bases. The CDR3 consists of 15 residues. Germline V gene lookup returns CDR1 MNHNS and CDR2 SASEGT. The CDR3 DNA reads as TGTGCCAGCAGTGAAATGGCTGCCCTACAAGAGACCCAGTACTTC. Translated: CASSEMAALQETQYF.

Here the CDR3 reads CASSTINEQYF. The CDR3 bases are TGTGCCAGTAGTACCATCAACGAGCAGTACTTC. This chain uses TRBV19 with TRBJ2-7, with D unclear. The CDR3 is 11 residues long. The V end was cut by 4 bases, the J end by 5 bases, with 6 bases between. From germline, CDR1 is LNHDA and CDR2 SQIVND (reference sequence).

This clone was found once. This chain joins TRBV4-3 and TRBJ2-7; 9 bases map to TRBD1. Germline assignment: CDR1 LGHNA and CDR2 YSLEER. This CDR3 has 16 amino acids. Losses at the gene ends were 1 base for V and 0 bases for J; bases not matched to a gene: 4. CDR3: CASSQAMGQGSYEQYF. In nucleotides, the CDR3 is TGCGCCAGCAGCCAAGCTATGGGACAGGGCTCCTACGAGCAGTACTTC.

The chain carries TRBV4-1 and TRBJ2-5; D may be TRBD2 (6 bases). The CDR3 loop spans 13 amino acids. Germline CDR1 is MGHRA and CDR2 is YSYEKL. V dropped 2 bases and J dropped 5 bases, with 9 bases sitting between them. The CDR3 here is CASSQWRGETQYF. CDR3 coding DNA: TGCGCCAGCAGCCAATGGCGGGGTGAGACCCAGTACTTC.

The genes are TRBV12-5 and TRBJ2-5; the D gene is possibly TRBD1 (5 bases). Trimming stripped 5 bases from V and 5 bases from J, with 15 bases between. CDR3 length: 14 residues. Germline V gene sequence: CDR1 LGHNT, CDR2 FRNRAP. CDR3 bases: TGTGCTAGTGGTCCCGACAGTACGAGGGAGACCCAGTACTTC. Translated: CASGPDSTRETQYF.

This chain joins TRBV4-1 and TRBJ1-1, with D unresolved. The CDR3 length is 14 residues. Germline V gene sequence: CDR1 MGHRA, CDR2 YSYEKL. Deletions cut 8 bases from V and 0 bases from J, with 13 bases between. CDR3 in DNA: TGCGCCAGCTCACTAGAGCCAGTGAACACTGAAGCTTTCTTT. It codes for CASSLEPVNTEAFF.

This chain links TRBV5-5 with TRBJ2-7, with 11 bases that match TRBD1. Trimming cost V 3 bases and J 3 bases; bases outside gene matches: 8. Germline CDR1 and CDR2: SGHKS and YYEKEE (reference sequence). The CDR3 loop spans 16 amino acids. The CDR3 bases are TGTGCCAGCAGCTCCGATACCGGGACAGGGGGCTACGAGCAGTACTTC. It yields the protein CASSSDTGTGGYEQYF.

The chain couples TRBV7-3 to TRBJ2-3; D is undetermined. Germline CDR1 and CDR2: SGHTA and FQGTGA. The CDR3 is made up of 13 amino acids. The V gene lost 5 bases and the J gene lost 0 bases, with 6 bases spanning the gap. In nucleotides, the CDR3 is TGTGCCAGCAGCCCGACTAGCACAGATACGCAGTATTTT. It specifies CASSPTSTDTQYF.

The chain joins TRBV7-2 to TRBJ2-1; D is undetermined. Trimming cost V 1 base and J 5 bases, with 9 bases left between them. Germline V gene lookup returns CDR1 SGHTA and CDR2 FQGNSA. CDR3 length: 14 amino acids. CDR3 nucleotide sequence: TGTGCCAGCAGCTTAGAGTACAGCAACAATGAGCAGTTCTTC. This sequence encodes CASSLEYSNNEQFF. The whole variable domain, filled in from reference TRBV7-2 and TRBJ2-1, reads GAGVSQSPSNKVTEKGKDVELRCDPISGHTALYWYRQSLGQGLEFLIYFQGNSAPDKSGLPSDRFSAERTGGSVSTLTIQRTQQEDSAVYLCASSLEYSNNEQFFGPGTRLTVL.

In DNA, the CDR3 is TGTGCCAGCAGTGACCTTACTCGAGGGGGCAATCAGCCCCAGCATTTT. This encodes CASSDLTRGGNQPQHF. The J gene is TRBJ1-5, the V gene TRBV6-1; weak D call: TRBD1 (5 bases). Germline V gives CDR1 MNHNS, CDR2 SASEGT. V was cut by 3 bases and J by 2 bases, with 14 bases left in between. The CDR3 runs 16 residues.

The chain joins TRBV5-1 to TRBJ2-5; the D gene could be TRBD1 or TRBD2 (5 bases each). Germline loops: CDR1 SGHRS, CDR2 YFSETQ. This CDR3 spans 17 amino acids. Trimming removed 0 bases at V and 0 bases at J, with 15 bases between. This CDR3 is CASSLAKVGRDQETQYF. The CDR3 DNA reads TGCGCCAGCAGCTTGGCCAAGGTGGGACGGGACCAAGAGACCCAGTACTTC.

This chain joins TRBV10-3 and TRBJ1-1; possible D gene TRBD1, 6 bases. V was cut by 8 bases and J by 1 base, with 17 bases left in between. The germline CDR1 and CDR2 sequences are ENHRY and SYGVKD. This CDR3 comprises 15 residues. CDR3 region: CAISKGVVRNTEAFF. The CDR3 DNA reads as TGTGCCATCTCTAAGGGGGTAGTGAGGAACACTGAAGCTTTCTTT.